A single sample is the source of the 2 T cell receptor beta chains below, sequenced in a study of control samples from healthy donors and cancer patients. Sequenced by immunoSEQ multiplex PCR; TCRdb stores in-frame clones only, minus some. The profile covers 100,000 to 120,000 clones, with 70% to 85% appearing a single time and about 7% taken by the ten largest. The sample comprised blood. The receptors stem from a man between 18 and 35 years old in good health.

The rearrangement uses TRBV5-4 and TRBJ2-2, with 8 positions matching TRBD1. The CDR3 loop spans 20 amino acids. The ends lost 0 bases at V and 0 bases at J; junction bases unmatched: 13. Germline CDR1 and CDR2: SGHNT and YYREEE (reference sequence). CDR3 in amino acids: CASSLADRGCPPPNTGELFF. DNA for the CDR3: TGTGCCAGCAGCTTGGCCGACAGGGGCTGTCCCCCCCCGAACACCGGGGAGCTGTTTTTT.

The chain combines TRBV5-1 with TRBJ2-3; 7 nucleotides line up with TRBD2. Trimming at V came to 3 bases and at J to 2 bases, leaving 6 bases not matched to a gene. This CDR3 is built from 15 residues. The germline V gene has CDR1 SGHRS and CDR2 YFSETQ. Here the CDR3 reads CASSSAGVNTDTQYF. The CDR3 coding sequence is TGCGCCAGCAGCTCGGCGGGGGTAAACACAGATACGCAGTATTTT. Full variable domain (missing parts from reference TRBV5-1 and TRBJ2-3): KAGVTQTPRYLIKTRGQQVTLSCSPISGHRSVSWYQQTPGQGLQFLFEYFSETQRNKGNFPGRFSGRQFSNSRSEMNVSTLELGDSALYLCASSSAGVNTDTQYFGPGTRLTVL.